This T cell receptor beta chain appears in the sequencing data of a study of shared clonotypes between healthy human individuals. As for the study in general: CD4 naive and CD4 memory each took three plates per donor, while CD8 naive took two and CD8 memory one. General study findings and limits: Naive subsets generally exceeded memory subsets in estimated richness. About 4.5% of naive CD4 clonotypes were common to a few donors.

At deep level, the assay was performed. Profiled with immunoSEQ multiplex PCR; TCRdb holds only in-frame clones, not every one. The sample has about 2.5 million clones; 85% to 95% are singletons. Worth noting for this clone: What it recognizes is unknown.

This CDR3 contains 15 residues. Germline V gene lookup returns CDR1 SEHNR and CDR2 FQNEAQ (reference sequence). Trimming cost V 9 bases and J 2 bases, with 14 bases left between them. The clonotype originates from a man younger than 35 in good health. Some clones in this sample may be carry-over from other donors' samples. This sequence joins TRBV7-9 and TRBJ2-6; the D gene could be TRBD1 or TRBD2 (5 bases each). Sequencing was carried out using naive CD4+ T cells from PBMCs. The subset is: CD45RA+ positively selected. CDR3 nucleotide sequence: TGTGCCAGTCGCCCCTTGGGGGCTGGGGCCAACGTCCTGACTTTC. Its protein product is CASRPLGAGANVLTF.